The 22 T cell receptor beta chains below come from one sample, sequenced in a study of blood T cell repertoires in COVID-19. Repertoires were generated with immunoSEQ multiplex PCR, while TCRdb's copy carries only in-frame clones and drops some. The sample shows some 220,000 clones, over 70% of them seen only once. The sequencing input was peripheral blood. The receptors were sampled from an older woman with acute or convalescent COVID-19.

This clone occurred once. The J gene is TRBJ2-2, the V gene TRBV11-3; TRBD1 aligns across 9 bases. The J segment lost 7 bases and the V segment lost 5 bases, leaving 5 bases of the junction unmatched. Per the germline V gene, CDR1 is SGHNT and CDR2 is YENEEA. This CDR3 has 14 residues. The chain's CDR3 is CASSAQGAGGELFF. CDR3 DNA sequence: TGTGCCAGCAGCGCACAGGGGGCGGGCGGGGAGCTGTTTTTT.

This clone has only one observation. This chain links TRBV9 with TRBJ2-5, with 7 bases matching TRBD2. This CDR3 spans 16 amino acids. V shed 4 bases, J shed 5 bases, and the junction held 14 bases outside the gene matches. Germline lookup yields CDR1 SGDLS and CDR2 YYNGEE. CDR3 loop: CASSPRGGGGMETQYF. The CDR3 DNA reads TGTGCCAGCAGCCCCCGTGGGGGGGGTGGCATGGAGACCCAGTACTTC.

The V and J genes are TRBV6-1 and TRBJ1-5; D gene ambiguous. Trimming took off 2 bases at V and 4 bases at J, with 12 bases between the two ends. From germline, CDR1 is MNHNS and CDR2 SASEGT. This CDR3 has 15 amino acids. The CDR3 nucleotides read TGTGCCAGCAGTGAATCCCTGCACGGGAATCAGCCCCAGCATTTT. Amino acids: CASSESLHGNQPQHF.

The chain recombines TRBV7-2 with TRBJ2-2; TRBD1 aligns across 9 bases. Unmatched junction bases numbered 8, after V lost 5 bases and J lost 7 bases. CDR3 size: 15 residues. Per germline, CDR1 SGHTA and CDR2 FQGNSA. This CDR3 is CASSLGTGFSGELFF. CDR3 coding DNA: TGTGCCAGCAGCCTAGGGACAGGGTTCAGCGGGGAGCTGTTTTTT.

This rearrangement joins TRBV10-3 to TRBJ2-7; 8 bases map to TRBD1. The V segment lost 10 bases and the J segment 2 bases; nucleotides outside the gene matches: 7. CDR3 length: 13 amino acids. Germline values: CDR1 ENHRY, CDR2 SYGVKD. CDR3 coding DNA: TGTGCCACGGGCATGACAGGGGCCTACGAGCAGTACTTC. It specifies CATGMTGAYEQYF.

The chain has TRBV2 and TRBJ2-1, with 9 bases identical to TRBD2. J was trimmed by 6 bases and V by 7 bases; bases with no gene match: 4. The CDR3 extends over 13 amino acids. The V gene's germline CDR1 is SNHLY and CDR2 FYNNEI. The CDR3 protein is CASNLAGFNEQFF. The CDR3 nucleotides are TGTGCCAGCAATCTAGCGGGGTTCAATGAGCAGTTCTTC.

The V call is TRBV3-1 (or the pseudogene TRBV3-2), the J call TRBJ1-6; D perhaps matches TRBD1 (6 bases). Per germline, CDR1 LGHDT and CDR2 YNNKEL (reference sequence). V dropped 0 bases and J dropped 8 bases, with 11 bases sitting between them. This CDR3 contains 15 residues. The CDR3 bases are TGTGCCAGCAGCCAAGAGTGGGCAGGGGATTCACCCCTCCACTTT. This encodes CASSQEWAGDSPLHF.

The genes are TRBV5-8 and TRBJ2-7; TRBD1 matches 7 bases. Unmatched junction bases numbered 12, after V lost 8 bases and J lost 7 bases. Germline V lookup: CDR1 SGHTS, CDR2 YDEGEE. The CDR3 is 13 residues long. DNA for the CDR3: TGTGCCAGTAATAACCCGGGCAGGGGGGAGCAGTACGTC. Translating it yields CASNNPGRGEQYV.

V usage is TRBV5-5 and J usage is TRBJ1-2; D may be TRBD1 (6 bases). Between the trimmed V and J ends, which lost 0 bases and 8 bases, there was a span of 14 bases. Germline CDR1 reads SGHKS; CDR2 reads YYEKEE (reference sequence). This CDR3 is built from 14 residues. The CDR3 nucleotides read TGTGCCAGCAGCTTGGACCAGGGGTTTCGCGGCTACACCTTC. Protein sequence: CASSLDQGFRGYTF.

This clone was found a few times. The rearrangement links TRBV5-1 to TRBJ2-6; D is undetermined. The CDR3 covers 15 residues. Trimming shortened V by 0 bases and J by 1 base, and 5 bases separated the two germline ends. CDR1 and CDR2 from the germline V gene are SGHRS and YFSETQ. The CDR3 sequence is CASSLGASGANVLTF. Here the CDR3 DNA reads TGCGCCAGCAGCTTGGGGGCTTCTGGGGCCAACGTCCTGACTTTC.

CDR3: CATRGTGKNQPQHF. CDR3 nucleotides: TGTGCCACCAGGGGGACAGGGAAGAATCAGCCCCAGCATTTT. The chain uses TRBV24-1 and TRBJ1-5; TRBD1 matches 9 bases. With V trimmed by 7 bases and J by 4 bases, 4 bases remained unmatched. Germline loops: CDR1 KGHDR, CDR2 SFDVKD. This CDR3 is 14 amino acids long.

The gene calls are TRBV9 and TRBJ2-3, with D perhaps matching TRBD1 (6 bases). The length of the CDR3 is 16 residues. The germline CDR1 and CDR2 sequences are SGDLS and YYNGEE. Trimming shortened V by 3 bases and J by 0 bases, and 14 bases separated the two germline ends. CDR3 sequence: CASSARTATSTDTQYF. CDR3 DNA: TGTGCCAGCAGCGCCCGGACAGCGACTAGCACAGATACGCAGTATTTT.

As regards this clone: One end of the junction is discordant with germline, which a read error may explain. V and J are TRBV29-1 and TRBJ1-1; TRBD1 is a possible D gene (5 bases). CDR3 size: 11 residues. Looked up from germline, CDR1 is SQVTM and CDR2 is ANQGSEA. The CDR3 loop reads CSVRTEVYGGF. Here the CDR3 DNA reads TGCAGCGTTCGCACGGAGGTTTACGGGGGGTTT.

The V gene is TRBV15, the J gene TRBJ2-3; 7 bases fit TRBD2. CDR1 is LNHNV and CDR2 is YYDKDF in the germline V gene (reference sequence). The CDR3 length is 14 residues. V shed 3 bases and J 2 bases; nucleotides not matched to a gene: 2. CDR3 residues: CATSSSGLTDTQYF. The DNA for the CDR3 is TGTGCCACCAGCAGTAGCGGGCTCACAGATACGCAGTATTTT.

V gene TRBV6-5 combines with J gene TRBJ1-1, with D tentatively TRBD1 (6 bases). V lost 6 bases to trimming and J lost 4 bases, with 9 bases between them. From germline, CDR1 is MNHEY and CDR2 SVGAGI. This CDR3 comprises 12 residues. The CDR3 region is CASSRGGTEAFF. In DNA, the CDR3 is TGTGCCAGCAGCCGAGGGGGCACTGAAGCTTTCTTT.

This clone has only one observation. The CDR3 sequence: CAWSVLRGDGTQYF. The DNA of the CDR3 is TGTGCCTGGAGTGTACTTCGGGGGGATGGTACGCAGTATTTT. This chain connects TRBV30 to TRBJ2-3, with 7 nucleotides matching TRBD2. V was pared by 0 bases and J by 8 bases, with 8 bases of the junction left unmatched. This CDR3 contains 14 residues. Germline values: CDR1 GTSNPN, CDR2 SVGIG (reference sequence). The whole variable domain, remainder taken from reference TRBV30 and TRBJ2-3, is SQTIHQWPATLVQPVGSPLSLECTVEGTSNPNLYWYRQAAGRGLQLLFYSVGIGQISSEVPQNLSASRPQDRQFILSSKKLLLSDSGFYLCAWSVLRGDGTQYFGPGTRLTVL.

This chain joins TRBV2 and TRBJ2-7; TRBD1 aligns across 8 bases. Trimming at V came to 2 bases and at J to 2 bases, leaving 2 bases not matched to a gene. Looked up from germline, CDR1 is SNHLY and CDR2 is FYNNEI. The length of the CDR3 is 14 residues. In DNA, the CDR3 is TGTGCCAGCAGTGAAAGGGGACAGGCCTACGAGCAGTACTTC. Translating it yields CASSERGQAYEQYF.

The table lists this clone with a count of one. This chain joins TRBV18 and TRBJ2-7; 9 positions agree with TRBD1. This CDR3 has 15 amino acids. CDR1 and CDR2 from the germline V gene are KGHSH and LQKENI. Trimming cost V 0 bases and J 2 bases; bases outside gene matches: 2. The CDR3 is CASSPPGQGTYEQYF. For the CDR3, the DNA is TGTGCCAGCTCACCACCGGGACAGGGAACCTACGAGCAGTACTTC.

In its sample, this clone was seen many times. This chain links TRBV2 with TRBJ2-3; 8 nucleotides align to TRBD2. The germline CDR1 and CDR2 sequences are SNHLY and FYNNEI. With V trimmed by 3 bases and J by 2 bases, 4 bases remained unmatched. CDR3 length: 15 residues. The CDR3 DNA is TGTGCCAGCAGTGAGACGGGGGGGTTCACAGATACGCAGTATTTT. Amino acids: CASSETGGFTDTQYF.

This chain uses TRBV7-2 with TRBJ1-1; D is unresolved. The germline V and J ends were trimmed by 1 base and 8 bases, with 11 bases remaining between them. Per germline, CDR1 SGHTA and CDR2 FQGNSA. The CDR3 sequence is 13 residues long. The CDR3 here is CASSLDWRGEAFF. The DNA for the CDR3 is TGTGCCAGCAGCTTAGATTGGAGAGGAGAAGCTTTCTTT.

This clone was found once. This chain joins TRBV7-2 and TRBJ2-2; 10 bases are shared with TRBD1. This CDR3 spans 19 amino acids. The germline V gene has CDR1 SGHTA and CDR2 FQGNSA. V shed 5 bases and J 2 bases; nucleotides not matched to a gene: 14. The CDR3 region is CASSQTRPRTGGNTGELFF. The CDR3 DNA is TGTGCCAGCAGCCAAACCAGACCGAGGACAGGGGGAAACACCGGGGAGCTGTTTTTT.

This CDR3 is CASSASGFDQETQYF. CDR3 nucleotide sequence: TGTGCCAGCAGTGCTAGCGGGTTCGATCAGGAGACCCAGTACTTC. The chain couples TRBV2 to TRBJ2-5; 8 bases map to TRBD2. This CDR3 comprises 15 residues. Trimming took 4 bases from V and 5 from J; bases not matched to a gene: 9. Germline lookup yields CDR1 SNHLY and CDR2 FYNNEI.